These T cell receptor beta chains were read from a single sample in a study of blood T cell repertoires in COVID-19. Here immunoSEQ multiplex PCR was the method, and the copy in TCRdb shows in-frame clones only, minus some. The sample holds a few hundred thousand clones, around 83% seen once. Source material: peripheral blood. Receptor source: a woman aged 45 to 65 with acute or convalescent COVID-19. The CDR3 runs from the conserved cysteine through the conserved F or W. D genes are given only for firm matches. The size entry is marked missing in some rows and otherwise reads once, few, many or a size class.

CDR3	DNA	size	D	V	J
CASSLRRRGSTDTQYF	TGTGCCAGCAGCTTGCGTCGGCGGGGGAGCACAGATACGCAGTATTTT	NA	TRBD2	TRBV5-4	TRBJ2-3
CASSLRLSADYGYTF	TGTGCCAGCAGCTTGCGGCTTAGCGCCGACTATGGCTACACCTTC	few	NA	TRBV5-5	TRBJ1-2
CASSPQTSGATDTQYF	TGTGCCAGCAGCCCCCAGACTAGCGGGGCCACAGATACGCAGTATTTT	NA	TRBD2	TRBV9	TRBJ2-3
CASLKRGGWGSPLHF	TGTGCCAGCCTAAAAAGGGGGGGTTGGGGTTCACCCCTCCACTTT	NA	NA	TRBV21-1	TRBJ1-6
CAGGTGGYEQYF	TGTGCCGGAGGGACAGGGGGCTACGAGCAGTACTTC	NA	TRBD1	TRBV30	TRBJ2-7
CASSVPGQGKLEKLFF	TGTGCCAGCAGTGTCCCGGGACAGGGGAAGTTGGAAAAACTGTTTTTT	NA	TRBD1	TRBV6-1	TRBJ1-4
CASSGGQGPNYGYTF	TGTGCCAGCAGCGGCGGACAGGGTCCTAACTATGGCTACACCTTC	NA	TRBD1	TRBV7-2	TRBJ1-2
CASSRGRANTEAFF	TGTGCCAGTAGTAGAGGCAGGGCGAACACTGAAGCTTTCTTT	NA	NA	TRBV19	TRBJ1-1
CASSLPGPGGTDTQYF	TGTGCCAGCTCACTCCCGGGCCCGGGGGGCACAGATACGCAGTATTTT	NA	NA	TRBV18	TRBJ2-3
CASSLRGQRTDTQYF	TGTGCCAGCAGCTTACGTGGACAGAGGACAGATACGCAGTATTTT	once	NA	TRBV7-2	TRBJ2-3
CASSFSDSSSGNTIYF	TGTGCCAGCTCATTCTCGGACAGTAGCTCTGGAAACACCATATATTTT	NA	NA	TRBV18	TRBJ1-3
CASALLGLAGINEQFF	TGTGCTAGTGCTCTACTCGGACTAGCGGGTATCAATGAGCAGTTCTTC	NA	TRBD2	TRBV12-5	TRBJ2-1
CATSERGGQGQFF	TGTGCCACCAGTGAACGGGGGGGACAGGGGCAGTTCTTC	once	NA	TRBV24-1	TRBJ2-1
CASSSTEQFYEQYF	TGTGCCAGCAGCTCGACAGAACAATTCTACGAGCAGTACTTC	NA	NA	TRBV5-4	TRBJ2-7
CASSDRRGAGDEQFF	TGTGCCAGCAGTGATCGGCGGGGGGCCGGGGATGAGCAGTTCTTC	NA	TRBD2	TRBV25-1	TRBJ2-1
CASSGRGETQYF	TGTGCCAGCAGCGGGAGGGGGGAGACCCAGTACTTC	NA	NA	TRBV5-6	TRBJ2-5
CASSLPGQPQHF	TGTGCCAGCAGCTTACCGGGACAGCCCCAGCATTTT	NA	NA	TRBV7-8	TRBJ1-5
CASSVGGDSNTDTQYF	TGTGCCAGCAGCGTAGGAGGGGACAGTAACACAGATACGCAGTATTTT	NA	TRBD1	TRBV9	TRBJ2-3
CASSPLLEEGAGEAFF	TGTGCCAGCAGCCCTTTACTTGAGGAGGGGGCCGGTGAAGCTTTCTTT	NA	TRBD1	TRBV6-2/TRBV6-3	TRBJ1-1
CAWSPGKNTEAFF	TGTGCCTGGAGCCCAGGGAAAAACACTGAAGCTTTCTTT	NA	NA	TRBV30	TRBJ1-1
CAWGDTGKTYNEQFF	TGTGCCTGGGGCGATACAGGGAAGACCTACAATGAGCAGTTCTTC	NA	NA	TRBV30	TRBJ2-1
CASSSHGQDGGQPQHF	TGTGCCAGCAGCTCTCACGGACAGGACGGGGGTCAGCCCCAGCATTTT	few	TRBD1	TRBV7-9	TRBJ1-5
CASREGTGTGNTIYF	TGCGCCAGCAGAGAGGGCACAGGGACTGGAAACACCATATATTTT	NA	NA	TRBV5-1	TRBJ1-3
CASSTQGSSGNTIYF	TGTGCCAGCAGTACCCAGGGGAGCTCTGGAAACACCATATATTTT	NA	NA	TRBV6-2/TRBV6-3	TRBJ1-3
CASSLQGETGYTF	TGTGCCAGCAGTCTACAGGGGGAGACTGGCTACACCTTC	NA	TRBD1	TRBV2	TRBJ1-2
CSVERTSYNEQFF	TGCAGCGTTGAGCGGACTTCCTACAATGAGCAGTTCTTC	NA	NA	TRBV29-1	TRBJ2-1
CSVDAGTSSYEQYF	TGCAGCGTTGACGCCGGGACAAGCTCCTACGAGCAGTACTTC	NA	NA	TRBV29-1	TRBJ2-7
CASSLDSRTGFYGYTF	TGTGCCAGCAGCTTAGATAGTAGGACAGGGTTCTATGGCTACACCTTC	NA	TRBD1	TRBV11-2	TRBJ1-2
CASSSPGTSGSDEQFF	TGTGCCAGCAGTTCCCCCGGGACTAGCGGGAGTGATGAGCAGTTCTTC	NA	TRBD2	TRBV27	TRBJ2-1
CASRKQTSGALMDTQYF	TGTGCCAGCAGGAAACAGACTAGCGGGGCTCTCATGGATACGCAGTATTTT	NA	TRBD2	TRBV2	TRBJ2-3
CASSDFWRSTEAFF	TGTGCCAGCAGTGACTTTTGGAGGAGCACTGAAGCTTTCTTT	NA	NA	TRBV6-4	TRBJ1-1
CASSRLAGASQETQYF	TGTGCCAGCAGCCGACTAGCGGGGGCCTCACAAGAGACCCAGTACTTC	few	TRBD2	TRBV4-2	TRBJ2-5